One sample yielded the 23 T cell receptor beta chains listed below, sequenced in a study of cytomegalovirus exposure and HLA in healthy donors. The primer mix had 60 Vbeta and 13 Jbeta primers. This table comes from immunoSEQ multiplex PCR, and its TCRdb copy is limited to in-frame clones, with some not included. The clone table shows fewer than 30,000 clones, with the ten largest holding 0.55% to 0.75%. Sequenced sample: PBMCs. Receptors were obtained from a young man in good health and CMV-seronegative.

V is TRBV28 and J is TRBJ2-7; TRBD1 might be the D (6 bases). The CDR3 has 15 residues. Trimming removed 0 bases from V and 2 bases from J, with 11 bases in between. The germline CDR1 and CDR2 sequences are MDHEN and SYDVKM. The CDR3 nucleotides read TGTGCCAGCAGTTTATGGGGGACACCTACCTACGAGCAGTACTTC. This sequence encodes CASSLWGTPTYEQYF.

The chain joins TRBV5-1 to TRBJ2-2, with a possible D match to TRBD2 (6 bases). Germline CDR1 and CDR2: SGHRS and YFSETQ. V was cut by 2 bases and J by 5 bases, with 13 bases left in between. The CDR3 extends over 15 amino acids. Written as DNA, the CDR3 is TGCGCCAGCAGCTTCGGAGGGCCAAGGACCGGGGAGCTGTTTTTT. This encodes CASSFGGPRTGELFF.

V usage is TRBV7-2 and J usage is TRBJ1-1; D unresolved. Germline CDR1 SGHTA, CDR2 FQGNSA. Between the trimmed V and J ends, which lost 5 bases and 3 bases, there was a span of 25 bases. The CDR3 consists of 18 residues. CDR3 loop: CASSPPMRVVSKDTEAFF. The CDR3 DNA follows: TGTGCCAGCAGCCCCCCCATGAGGGTGGTATCTAAGGACACTGAAGCTTTCTTT.

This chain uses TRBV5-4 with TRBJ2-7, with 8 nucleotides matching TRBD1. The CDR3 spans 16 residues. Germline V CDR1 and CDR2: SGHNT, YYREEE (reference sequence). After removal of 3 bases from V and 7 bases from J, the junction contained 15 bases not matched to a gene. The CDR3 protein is CASSWDRRGRLVEQYF. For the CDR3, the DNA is TGTGCCAGCAGCTGGGACAGGCGAGGACGGCTTGTAGAGCAGTACTTC.

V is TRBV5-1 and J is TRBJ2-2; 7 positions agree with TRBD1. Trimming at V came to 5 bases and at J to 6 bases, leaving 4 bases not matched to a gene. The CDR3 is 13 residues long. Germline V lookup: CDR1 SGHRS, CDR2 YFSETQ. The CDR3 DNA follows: TGCGCCAGCAGATCTCAGGGGGCCGGGGAGCTGTTTTTT. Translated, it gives CASRSQGAGELFF.

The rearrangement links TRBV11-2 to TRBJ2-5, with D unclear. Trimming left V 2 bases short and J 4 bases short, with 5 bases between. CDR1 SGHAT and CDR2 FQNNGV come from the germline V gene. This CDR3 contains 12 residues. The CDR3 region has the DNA TGTGCCAGCAGCTTACTCCGAGAGACCCAGTACTTC. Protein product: CASSLLRETQYF.

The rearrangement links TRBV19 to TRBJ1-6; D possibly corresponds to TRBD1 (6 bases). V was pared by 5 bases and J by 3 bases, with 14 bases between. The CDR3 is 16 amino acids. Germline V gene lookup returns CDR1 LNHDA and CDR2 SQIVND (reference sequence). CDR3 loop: CASSPSGVLYNSPLHF. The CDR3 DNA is TGTGCCAGTAGTCCTTCAGGGGTACTCTATAATTCACCCCTCCACTTT.

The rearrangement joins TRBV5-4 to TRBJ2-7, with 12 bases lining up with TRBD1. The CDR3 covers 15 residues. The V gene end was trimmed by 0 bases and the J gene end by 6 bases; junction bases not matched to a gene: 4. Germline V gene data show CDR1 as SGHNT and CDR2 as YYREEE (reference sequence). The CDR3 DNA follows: TGTGCCAGCAGCTTGGCCGGGACAGGGGGCCGCGAGCAGTACTTC. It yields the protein CASSLAGTGGREQYF.

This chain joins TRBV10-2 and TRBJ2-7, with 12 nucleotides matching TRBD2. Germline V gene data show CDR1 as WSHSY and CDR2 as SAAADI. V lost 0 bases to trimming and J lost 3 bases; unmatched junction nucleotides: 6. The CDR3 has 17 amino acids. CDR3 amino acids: CASSESSRLAGDYEQYF. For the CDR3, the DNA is TGCGCCAGCAGTGAGTCTTCCCGACTAGCGGGAGACTACGAGCAGTACTTC.

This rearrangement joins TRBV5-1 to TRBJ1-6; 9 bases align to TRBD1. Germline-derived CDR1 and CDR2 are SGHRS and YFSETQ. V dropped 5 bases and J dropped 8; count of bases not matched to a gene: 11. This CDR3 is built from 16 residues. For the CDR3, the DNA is TGCGCCAGCAGTCAAATACCGGGACAGGGTGATTCACCCCTCCACTTT. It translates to CASSQIPGQGDSPLHF.

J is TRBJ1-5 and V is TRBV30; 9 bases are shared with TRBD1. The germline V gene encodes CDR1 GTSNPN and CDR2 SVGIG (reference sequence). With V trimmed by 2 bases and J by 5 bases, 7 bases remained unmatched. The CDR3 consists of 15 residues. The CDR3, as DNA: TGTGCCTGGAGTTCTCCGGGACAGGGATATCAGCCCCAGCATTTT. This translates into CAWSSPGQGYQPQHF.

This CDR3 is CASSYEGMDTEAFF. The CDR3 nucleotides are TGTGCCAGCAGTTACGAGGGAATGGACACTGAAGCTTTCTTT. The V call is TRBV6-5, the J call TRBJ1-1; D ambiguous. V was clipped by 2 bases and J by 3 bases, with 10 bases between them. Looked up from germline, CDR1 is MNHEY and CDR2 is SVGAGI. The CDR3 spans 14 residues.

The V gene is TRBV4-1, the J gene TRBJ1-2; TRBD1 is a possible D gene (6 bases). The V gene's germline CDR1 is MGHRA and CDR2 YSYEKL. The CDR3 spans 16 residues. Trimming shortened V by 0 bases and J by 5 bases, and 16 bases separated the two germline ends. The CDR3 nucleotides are TGCGCCAGCAGCCAAGAGAACAGGGAAAGGACGTATGGCTACACCTTC. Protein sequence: CASSQENRERTYGYTF.

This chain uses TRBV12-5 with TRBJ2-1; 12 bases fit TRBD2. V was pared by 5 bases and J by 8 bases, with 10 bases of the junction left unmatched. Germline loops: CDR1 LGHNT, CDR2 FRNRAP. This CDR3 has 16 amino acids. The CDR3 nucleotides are TGTGCTAGTGGTACCAAGACTAGCGGGGGTGGGGATGAGCAGTTCTTC. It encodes CASGTKTSGGGDEQFF.

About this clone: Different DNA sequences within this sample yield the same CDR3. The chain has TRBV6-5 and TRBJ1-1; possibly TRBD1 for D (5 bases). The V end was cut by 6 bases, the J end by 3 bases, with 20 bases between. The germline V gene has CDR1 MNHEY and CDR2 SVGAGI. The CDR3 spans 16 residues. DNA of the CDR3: TGTGCCAGCAGCTACGGTTCAGGGTCGGGGGACACTGAAGCTTTCTTT. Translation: CASSYGSGSGDTEAFF.

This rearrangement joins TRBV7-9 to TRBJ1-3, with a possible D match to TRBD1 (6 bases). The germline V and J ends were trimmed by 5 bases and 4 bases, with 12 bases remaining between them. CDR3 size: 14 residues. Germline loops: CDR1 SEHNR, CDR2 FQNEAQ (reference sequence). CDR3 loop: CASSETGRGNTIYF. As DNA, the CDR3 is TGTGCCAGCAGCGAAACAGGGAGAGGAAACACCATATATTTT. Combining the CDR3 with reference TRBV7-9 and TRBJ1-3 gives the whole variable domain DTGVSQNPRHKITKRGQNVTFRCDPISEHNRLYWYRQTLGQGPEFLTYFQNEAQLEKSRLLSDRFSAERPKGSFSTLEIQRTEQGDSAMYLCASSETGRGNTIYFGEGSWLTVV.

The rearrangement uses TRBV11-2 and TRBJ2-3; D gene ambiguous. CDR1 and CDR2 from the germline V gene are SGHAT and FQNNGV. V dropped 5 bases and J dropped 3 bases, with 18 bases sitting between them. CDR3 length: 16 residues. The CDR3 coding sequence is TGTGCCAGCAGCCAAAGTCGGCCGAGGCGGACAGATACGCAGTATTTT. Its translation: CASSQSRPRRTDTQYF.

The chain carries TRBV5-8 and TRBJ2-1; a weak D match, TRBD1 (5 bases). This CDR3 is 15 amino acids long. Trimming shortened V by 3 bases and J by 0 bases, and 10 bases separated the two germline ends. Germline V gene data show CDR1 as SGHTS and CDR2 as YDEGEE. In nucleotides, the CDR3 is TGTGCCAGCAGCTCAGGGTTCGGCTCCTACAATGAGCAGTTCTTC. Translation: CASSSGFGSYNEQFF.

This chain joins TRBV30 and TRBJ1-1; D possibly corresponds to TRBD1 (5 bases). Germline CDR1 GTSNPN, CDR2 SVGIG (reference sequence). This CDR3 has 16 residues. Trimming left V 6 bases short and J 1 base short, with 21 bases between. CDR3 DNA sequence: TGTGCCTGTACTATACCCCGGCGGACATCGAACACTGAAGCTTTCTTT. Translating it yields CACTIPRRTSNTEAFF. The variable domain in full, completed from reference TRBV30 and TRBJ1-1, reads SQTIHQWPATLVQPVGSPLSLECTVEGTSNPNLYWYRQAAGRGLQLLFYSVGIGQISSEVPQNLSASRPQDRQFILSSKKLLLSDSGFYLCACTIPRRTSNTEAFFGQGTRLTVV.

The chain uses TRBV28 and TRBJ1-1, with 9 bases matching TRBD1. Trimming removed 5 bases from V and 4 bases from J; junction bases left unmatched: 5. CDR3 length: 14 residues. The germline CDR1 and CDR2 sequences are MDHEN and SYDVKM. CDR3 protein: CASSLRDRATEAFF. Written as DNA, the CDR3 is TGTGCCAGCAGTCTCCGGGACAGGGCCACTGAAGCTTTCTTT. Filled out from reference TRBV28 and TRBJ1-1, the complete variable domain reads DVKVTQSSRYLVKRTGEKVFLECVQDMDHENMFWYRQDPGLGLRLIYFSYDVKMKEKGDIPEGYSVSREKKERFSLILESASTNQTSMYLCASSLRDRATEAFFGQGTRLTVV.

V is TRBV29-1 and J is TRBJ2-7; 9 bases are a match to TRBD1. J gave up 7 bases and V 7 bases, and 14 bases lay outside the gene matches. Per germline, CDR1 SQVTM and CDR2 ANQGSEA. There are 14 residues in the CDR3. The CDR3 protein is CSATSRDRVGEQYF. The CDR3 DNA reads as TGCAGCGCCACCTCCCGGGACAGGGTCGGGGAGCAGTACTTC.

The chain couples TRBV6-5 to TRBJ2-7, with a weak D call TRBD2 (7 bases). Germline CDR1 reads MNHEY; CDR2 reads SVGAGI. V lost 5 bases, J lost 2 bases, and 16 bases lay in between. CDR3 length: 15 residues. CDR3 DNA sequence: TGTGCCAGCAGTCCGGAGGGGGGGAACGCCTACGAGCAGTACTTC. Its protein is CASSPEGGNAYEQYF.

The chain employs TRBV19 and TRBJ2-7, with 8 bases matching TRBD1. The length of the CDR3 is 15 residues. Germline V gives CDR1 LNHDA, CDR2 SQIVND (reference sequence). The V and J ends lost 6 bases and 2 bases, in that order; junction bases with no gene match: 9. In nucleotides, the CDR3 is TGTGCCAGTAGGAAATTGACAGGGGAGGCCTACGAGCAGTACTTC. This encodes CASRKLTGEAYEQYF.